This is a list of T cell receptor beta chains from one sample in a study of control samples from healthy donors and cancer patients. Sequencing used immunoSEQ multiplex PCR; TCRdb keeps in-frame clones, though not all of them. The repertoire consists of 120,000 or so clones, with approximately 88% occurring once and the leading ten covering 3.7%. Sequencing input: PBMCs. The receptors originated from a woman in her fifties or sixties with lung cancer. CDR3s include the opening cysteine and the closing phenylalanine or tryptophan. D genes are given only for firm matches. The size of a clone is reported for some rows only, either as once, few or many, or as a class for expanded clones.

abundance: NA; d_gene: TRBD1; v_gene: TRBV5-1; j_gene: TRBJ2-5; CDR3aa: CASSLGAGGFQETQYF; CDR3nt: TGCGCCAGCAGCTTGGGGGCAGGGGGCTTTCAAGAGACCCAGTACTTC
abundance: few; d_gene: TRBD1; v_gene: TRBV27; j_gene: TRBJ2-5; CDR3aa: CASSHTTGEVETQYF; CDR3nt: TGTGCCAGCAGTCACACGACAGGGGAGGTAGAGACCCAGTACTTC
abundance: NA; d_gene: NA; v_gene: TRBV29-1; j_gene: TRBJ1-4; CDR3aa: CSVGAGEEKLFF; CDR3nt: TGCAGCGTTGGGGCAGGGGAAGAAAAACTGTTTTTT
abundance: NA; d_gene: NA; v_gene: TRBV7-9; j_gene: TRBJ2-7; CDR3aa: CASSLSYEQYF; CDR3nt: TGTGCCAGCAGCCTGTCCTACGAGCAGTACTTC
abundance: NA; d_gene: TRBD2; v_gene: TRBV5-5; j_gene: TRBJ2-1; CDR3aa: CASSFRTSGSPYNEQFF; CDR3nt: TGTGCCAGCAGCTTTAGGACTAGCGGGAGCCCCTACAATGAGCAGTTCTTC
abundance: NA; d_gene: NA; v_gene: TRBV19; j_gene: TRBJ1-4; CDR3aa: CASSAGWRVASTNEKLFF; CDR3nt: TGTGCCAGTAGTGCCGGTTGGAGGGTCGCTTCAACTAATGAAAAACTGTTTTTT
abundance: NA; d_gene: NA; v_gene: TRBV4-3; j_gene: TRBJ2-4; CDR3aa: CASSHEGGYENIQYF; CDR3nt: TGCGCCAGCAGCCACGAGGGGGGGTATGAAAACATTCAGTACTTC
abundance: NA; d_gene: TRBD1; v_gene: TRBV9; j_gene: TRBJ1-4; CDR3aa: CASSPADRKHSTNEKLFF; CDR3nt: TGTGCCAGCAGCCCAGCGGACAGGAAACATTCAACTAATGAAAAACTGTTTTTT
abundance: NA; d_gene: NA; v_gene: TRBV30; j_gene: TRBJ2-6; CDR3aa: CAWTQSGANVLTF; CDR3nt: TGTGCCTGGACTCAATCTGGGGCCAACGTCCTGACTTTC
abundance: NA; d_gene: NA; v_gene: TRBV7-9; j_gene: TRBJ1-2; CDR3aa: CASSSPVNYGYTF; CDR3nt: TGTGCCAGCAGCTCCCCAGTTAACTATGGCTACACCTTC
abundance: NA; d_gene: NA; v_gene: TRBV5-6; j_gene: TRBJ2-2; CDR3aa: CASSLAGELFF; CDR3nt: TGTGCCAGCAGCTTGGCCGGGGAGCTGTTTTTT
abundance: NA; d_gene: TRBD1; v_gene: TRBV2; j_gene: TRBJ2-7; CDR3aa: CASRLSGQVIYEQYF; CDR3nt: TGTGCCAGCAGACTATCGGGACAGGTTATCTACGAGCAGTACTTC
abundance: NA; d_gene: TRBD1; v_gene: TRBV18; j_gene: TRBJ2-7; CDR3aa: CASSPRGTAYEQYF; CDR3nt: TGTGCCAGCTCACCACGAGGGACAGCCTACGAGCAGTACTTC
abundance: NA; d_gene: TRBD1; v_gene: TRBV14; j_gene: TRBJ2-3; CDR3aa: CASSQTELGTASTDTQYF; CDR3nt: TGTGCCAGCAGCCAAACTGAACTCGGGACAGCTAGCACAGATACGCAGTATTTT
abundance: once; d_gene: NA; v_gene: TRBV27; j_gene: TRBJ2-3; CDR3aa: CASTSLSRDTQYF; CDR3nt: TGTGCCAGCACTAGTTTATCCAGAGATACGCAGTATTTT
abundance: NA; d_gene: TRBD1; v_gene: TRBV9; j_gene: TRBJ2-2; CDR3aa: CASSTGQGTGELFF; CDR3nt: TGTGCCAGCAGCACGGGACAGGGTACCGGGGAGCTGTTTTTT
abundance: NA; d_gene: TRBD1; v_gene: TRBV6-5; j_gene: TRBJ1-4; CDR3aa: CASSYTPGTVEKLFF; CDR3nt: TGTGCCAGCAGTTATACCCCTGGGACAGTCGAAAAACTGTTTTTT
abundance: NA; d_gene: TRBD1; v_gene: TRBV15; j_gene: TRBJ1-1; CDR3aa: CATSRDIRQGASGITAEAFF; CDR3nt: TGTGCCACCAGCAGAGATATTAGGCAGGGGGCGTCGGGGATAACTGCTGAAGCTTTCTTT
abundance: NA; d_gene: TRBD1; v_gene: TRBV6-5; j_gene: TRBJ1-4; CDR3aa: CASSPRTGINEKLFF; CDR3nt: TGTGCCAGCAGTCCCCGGACAGGAATTAATGAAAAACTGTTTTTT
abundance: NA; d_gene: NA; v_gene: TRBV9; j_gene: TRBJ1-4; CDR3aa: CASSPPSVGNNEKLFF; CDR3nt: TGTGCCAGCAGCCCACCCTCAGTCGGGAATAATGAAAAACTGTTTTTT
abundance: NA; d_gene: TRBD1; v_gene: TRBV18; j_gene: TRBJ1-2; CDR3aa: CTSSPSGGAYGYTF; CDR3nt: TGTACCAGCTCACCTTCAGGGGGAGCCTATGGCTACACCTTC
abundance: NA; d_gene: NA; v_gene: TRBV27; j_gene: TRBJ1-1; CDR3aa: CASAPSWTSTEAFF; CDR3nt: TGTGCCAGCGCCCCCTCGTGGACCTCCACTGAAGCTTTCTTT
abundance: NA; d_gene: TRBD2; v_gene: TRBV19; j_gene: TRBJ2-1; CDR3aa: CASSDSGLAGVSSYNEQFF; CDR3nt: TGTGCCAGTAGTGATTCAGGGCTAGCGGGAGTTTCTTCCTACAATGAGCAGTTCTTC
abundance: once; d_gene: NA; v_gene: TRBV5-1; j_gene: TRBJ2-1; CDR3aa: CASSTGPTVTGNEQFF; CDR3nt: TGCGCCAGCAGCACGGGACCGACAGTAACGGGTAATGAGCAGTTCTTC
abundance: NA; d_gene: TRBD2; v_gene: TRBV10-3; j_gene: TRBJ2-1; CDR3aa: CAISPTSGGTYNEQFF; CDR3nt: TGTGCCATCAGCCCGACTAGCGGGGGCACCTACAATGAGCAGTTCTTC
abundance: NA; d_gene: NA; v_gene: TRBV5-6; j_gene: TRBJ2-2; CDR3aa: CASNRGVTGELFF; CDR3nt: TGTGCCAGCAACCGAGGGGTCACCGGGGAGCTGTTTTTT
abundance: NA; d_gene: NA; v_gene: TRBV6-2/TRBV6-3; j_gene: TRBJ2-1; CDR3aa: CASSIRWGGPEDEQFF; CDR3nt: TGTGCCAGCAGTATAAGGTGGGGGGGGCCGGAGGATGAGCAGTTCTTC
abundance: NA; d_gene: NA; v_gene: TRBV30; j_gene: TRBJ1-6; CDR3aa: CAWSPGQLNYNSPLHF; CDR3nt: TGTGCCTGGAGTCCAGGACAGTTAAACTATAATTCACCCCTCCACTTT
abundance: NA; d_gene: NA; v_gene: TRBV3-1/TRBV3-2; j_gene: TRBJ1-4; CDR3aa: CASSQEGRATNEKLFF; CDR3nt: TGTGCCAGCAGCCAAGAAGGTCGGGCAACTAATGAAAAACTGTTTTTT
abundance: NA; d_gene: NA; v_gene: TRBV5-1; j_gene: TRBJ1-1; CDR3aa: CASSLGSGLRNTEAFF; CDR3nt: TGCGCCAGCAGCTTGGGGTCAGGGCTCCGAAACACTGAAGCTTTCTTT
abundance: NA; d_gene: NA; v_gene: TRBV3-1/TRBV3-2; j_gene: TRBJ2-5; CDR3aa: CASSSAAETQYF; CDR3nt: TGTGCCAGCAGCTCAGCGGCAGAGACCCAGTACTTC
abundance: NA; d_gene: NA; v_gene: TRBV6-5; j_gene: TRBJ2-5; CDR3aa: CASSQQAQGTQYF; CDR3nt: TGTGCCAGCAGTCAACAGGCCCAAGGGACCCAGTACTTC
abundance: few; d_gene: TRBD2; v_gene: TRBV19; j_gene: TRBJ2-3; CDR3aa: CASKFLAGGSDTQYF; CDR3nt: TGTGCCAGTAAATTCCTAGCGGGGGGCTCAGATACGCAGTATTTT
abundance: NA; d_gene: TRBD1; v_gene: TRBV6-1; j_gene: TRBJ2-5; CDR3aa: CASSELATGQGGETQYF; CDR3nt: TGTGCCAGCAGTGAGCTTGCCACGGGACAGGGAGGGGAGACCCAGTACTTC
abundance: NA; d_gene: NA; v_gene: TRBV19; j_gene: TRBJ1-1; CDR3aa: CASSIAGTGFPKNTEAFF; CDR3nt: TGTGCCAGTAGTATAGCGGGAACAGGGTTCCCTAAGAACACTGAAGCTTTCTTT
abundance: NA; d_gene: NA; v_gene: TRBV18; j_gene: TRBJ2-1; CDR3aa: CASSPLGRAGNEQFF; CDR3nt: TGTGCCAGCTCACCGCTCGGCAGGGCAGGGAATGAGCAGTTCTTC
abundance: NA; d_gene: NA; v_gene: TRBV7-9; j_gene: TRBJ2-4; CDR3aa: CASSLAENIQYF; CDR3nt: TGTGCCAGCAGCTTGGCAGAAAACATTCAGTACTTC
abundance: NA; d_gene: NA; v_gene: TRBV5-4; j_gene: TRBJ1-1; CDR3aa: CASSYAGDLIAEAFF; CDR3nt: TGTGCCAGCAGTTATGCAGGGGATCTTATCGCTGAAGCTTTCTTT
abundance: NA; d_gene: NA; v_gene: TRBV25-1; j_gene: TRBJ2-7; CDR3aa: CASSENSYEQYF; CDR3nt: TGTGCCAGCAGTGAAAACTCCTACGAGCAGTACTTC
abundance: once; d_gene: TRBD1; v_gene: TRBV2; j_gene: TRBJ1-5; CDR3aa: CASTLRGSNQPQHF; CDR3nt: TGTGCCAGCACCCTCAGGGGGAGCAATCAGCCCCAGCATTTT
abundance: NA; d_gene: NA; v_gene: TRBV3-1/TRBV3-2; j_gene: TRBJ1-3; CDR3aa: CASSQTYAGNTIYF; CDR3nt: TGTGCCAGCAGCCAAACGTATGCTGGAAACACCATATATTTT
abundance: NA; d_gene: NA; v_gene: TRBV18; j_gene: TRBJ2-7; CDR3aa: CASSPPPYRLNLYEQYF; CDR3nt: TGTGCCAGCTCACCACCACCCTACAGGCTAAACCTCTACGAGCAGTACTTC
abundance: NA; d_gene: TRBD1; v_gene: TRBV2; j_gene: TRBJ1-5; CDR3aa: CASGLGQGETQPQHF; CDR3nt: TGTGCCAGCGGACTGGGACAGGGGGAGACTCAGCCCCAGCATTTT
abundance: NA; d_gene: NA; v_gene: TRBV4-3; j_gene: TRBJ1-6; CDR3aa: CASSRDSPRDNSPLHF; CDR3nt: TGCGCCAGCAGCCGAGACTCACCTAGGGATAATTCACCCCTCCACTTT
abundance: NA; d_gene: NA; v_gene: TRBV5-1; j_gene: TRBJ2-3; CDR3aa: CASSLVGLSTQYF; CDR3nt: TGCGCCAGCAGCTTGGTCGGACTGAGCACGCAGTATTTT
abundance: NA; d_gene: TRBD2; v_gene: TRBV3-1/TRBV3-2; j_gene: TRBJ2-7; CDR3aa: CASSQSGNLYEQYF; CDR3nt: TGTGCCAGCAGCCAGAGCGGGAATTTGTACGAGCAGTACTTC
abundance: NA; d_gene: TRBD1; v_gene: TRBV5-1; j_gene: TRBJ2-5; CDR3aa: CASSVDNRDRGQETQYF; CDR3nt: TGCGCCAGCAGCGTTGACAACCGGGACAGGGGGCAAGAGACCCAGTACTTC
abundance: NA; d_gene: NA; v_gene: TRBV14; j_gene: TRBJ1-5; CDR3aa: CASSQEGHKNFSNQPQHF; CDR3nt: TGTGCCAGCAGCCAAGAGGGACACAAGAATTTTAGCAATCAGCCCCAGCATTTT
abundance: NA; d_gene: NA; v_gene: TRBV18; j_gene: TRBJ2-5; CDR3aa: CASSPPMGLQETQYF; CDR3nt: TGTGCCAGCTCACCACCGATGGGGCTTCAAGAGACCCAGTACTTC
abundance: few; d_gene: TRBD1; v_gene: TRBV2; j_gene: TRBJ1-5; CDR3aa: CASREGQGAWQPQHF; CDR3nt: TGTGCCAGCAGGGAAGGACAGGGGGCCTGGCAGCCCCAGCATTTT
abundance: NA; d_gene: NA; v_gene: TRBV6-5; j_gene: TRBJ1-1; CDR3aa: CASSPVPGRDTEAFF; CDR3nt: TGTGCCAGCAGTCCGGTTCCGGGTAGAGACACTGAAGCTTTCTTT
abundance: NA; d_gene: NA; v_gene: TRBV5-6; j_gene: TRBJ2-1; CDR3aa: CASSLILPISNEQFF; CDR3nt: TGTGCCAGCAGCTTGATTTTACCCATCTCCAATGAGCAGTTCTTC
abundance: NA; d_gene: TRBD2; v_gene: TRBV5-1; j_gene: TRBJ2-7; CDR3aa: CASSLTSGSSYEQYF; CDR3nt: TGCGCCAGCAGCCTGACTAGCGGAAGCTCCTACGAGCAGTACTTC
abundance: NA; d_gene: TRBD1; v_gene: TRBV4-1; j_gene: TRBJ1-5; CDR3aa: CASSQGGTLRTGHNQPQHF; CDR3nt: TGCGCCAGCAGCCAAGGGGGTACCCTTCGGACAGGGCACAATCAGCCCCAGCATTTT
abundance: NA; d_gene: NA; v_gene: TRBV19; j_gene: TRBJ1-5; CDR3aa: CASGTAGNQPQHF; CDR3nt: TGTGCCAGTGGAACCGCGGGGAATCAGCCCCAGCATTTT
abundance: NA; d_gene: NA; v_gene: TRBV15; j_gene: TRBJ1-2; CDR3aa: CATSRGGGGGHGYTF; CDR3nt: TGTGCCACCAGCAGAGGCGGAGGGGGGGGCCATGGCTACACCTTC
abundance: NA; d_gene: TRBD1; v_gene: TRBV10-3; j_gene: TRBJ2-1; CDR3aa: CAISESTGQGPEQFF; CDR3nt: TGTGCCATCAGTGAGTCGACGGGACAGGGCCCTGAGCAGTTCTTC